A single TCR beta chain is shown here with its context. The record originates from a study of blood T cell repertoires in COVID-19. The wider study: COVID-19 samples, acute and convalescent, were from the United States, Italy and Spain.

Trimming pared 3 bases from V and 4 bases from J, leaving 9 bases between. The CDR3 is made up of 14 amino acids. The germline V gene encodes CDR1 SGHAT and CDR2 FQDESV (reference sequence). Here immunoSEQ multiplex PCR was the method, and the copy in TCRdb shows in-frame clones only, minus some. There are 270,000 or so clones in the sample; 70% to 85% occur only once, and more than 1.1% lies in the top ten. The receptor was derived from a human donor with COVID-19, enrolled during active disease. The donor label of this sample is uncertain. This chain uses TRBV11-1 with TRBJ2-2; D possibly corresponds to TRBD1 (5 bases). Sequencing input: peripheral blood. CDR3 region: CASSFGRGTGELFF. In nucleotides, the CDR3 is TGTGCCAGCAGCTTCGGAAGGGGCACCGGGGAGCTGTTTTTT.